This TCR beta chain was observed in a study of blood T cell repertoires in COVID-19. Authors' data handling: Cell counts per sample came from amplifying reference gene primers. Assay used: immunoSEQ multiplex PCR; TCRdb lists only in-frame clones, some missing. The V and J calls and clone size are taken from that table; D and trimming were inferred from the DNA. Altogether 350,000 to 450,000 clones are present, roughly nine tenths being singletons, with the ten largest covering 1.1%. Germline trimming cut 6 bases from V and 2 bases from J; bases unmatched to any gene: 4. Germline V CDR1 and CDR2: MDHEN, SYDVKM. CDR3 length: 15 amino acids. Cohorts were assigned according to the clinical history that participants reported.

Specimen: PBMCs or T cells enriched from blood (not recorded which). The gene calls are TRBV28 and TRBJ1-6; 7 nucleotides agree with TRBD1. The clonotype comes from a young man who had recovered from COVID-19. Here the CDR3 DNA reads TGTGCCAGCAGCCCTACAGGGGCCTATAATTCACCCCTCCACTTT. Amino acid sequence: CASSPTGAYNSPLHF.